The 9 T cell receptor beta chains in this list originate from one sample, sequenced in a study of tumor-infiltrating lymphocytes in primary liver carcinoma. Between about 20 and 30 mg of unsorted bulk tissue served as the source from which RNA and DNA were co-extracted. A constant-region primer primed TCR beta cDNA synthesis from 450 to 550 ng of total RNA. ARM-PCR was slightly modified, and three nested multiplex PCR rounds with it gave rise to the TCR beta libraries. Researchers ran the first two PCR rounds for roughly 11 cycles each with TRBV1-TRBV30 forward primers and a C-beta reverse primer. TCRdb processed the multiplex PCR reads anew with MiXCR; each CDR3 protein has one entry. Here the sample spans about 48,000 distinct CDR3 sequences, about 68% being singletons. The specimen sequenced was liver tumor tissue from sampling region 3. The subset: tumor region T3, left-lateral pole. All receptors come from a man aged 35 to 55 with primary liver carcinoma and hepatitis B virus infection.

Judged by abundance, this clonotype is large (0.1 to 1%). The V and J genes are TRBV12-3 or TRBV12-4 and TRBJ2-7, with 7 bases lining up with TRBD1. The J segment lost 1 base and the V segment lost 6 bases, leaving 3 bases of the junction unmatched. The CDR3 covers 13 residues. The CDR3 coding sequence is TGTGCCAGCAGACTGGGACAGTCCTACGAGCAGTACTTC. This encodes CASRLGQSYEQYF.

J is TRBJ2-7 and V is TRBV7-9; 11 bases align to TRBD2. The CDR3 has 15 residues. V dropped 8 bases and J dropped 2; count of bases not matched to a gene: 8. Germline CDR1 reads SEHNR; CDR2 reads FQNEAQ (reference sequence). The CDR3 sequence is CASGRVAGGTYEQYF. CDR3 in DNA: TGTGCCAGCGGTAGAGTAGCGGGGGGGACCTACGAGCAGTACTTC.

This chain links TRBV28 with TRBJ2-5; 9 bases are shared with TRBD1. Germline-derived CDR1 and CDR2 are MDHEN and SYDVKM. V was clipped by 6 bases and J by 2 bases; unmatched bases: 4. The CDR3 has 14 residues. The CDR3 loop reads CASRGQGRQETQYF. CDR3 nucleotides: TGTGCCAGCAGGGGACAGGGAAGACAAGAGACCCAGTACTTC. Using reference TRBV28 and TRBJ2-5 for the parts outside the CDR3, the full variable domain is DVKVTQSSRYLVKRTGEKVFLECVQDMDHENMFWYRQDPGLGLRLIYFSYDVKMKEKGDIPEGYSVSREKKERFSLILESASTNQTSMYLCASRGQGRQETQYFGPGTRLLVL.

This clonotype was recorded at least ten times. The chain employs TRBV7-9 and TRBJ1-4; D unresolved. Germline V gene lookup returns CDR1 SEHNR and CDR2 FQNEAQ (reference sequence). This CDR3 is 15 amino acids long. Trimming removed 0 bases from V and 5 bases from J, with 10 bases in between. CDR3 DNA: TGTGCCAGCAGCTTAGCTCAGGCCCTAAATGAAAAACTGTTTTTT. It yields the protein CASSLAQALNEKLFF.

About this clonotype itself: Lacking the conserved final phenylalanine or tryptophan, this CDR3 likely reflects a read error. The V gene is TRBV29-1, the J gene TRBJ2-5, with D tentatively TRBD2 (5 bases). Trimming shortened V by 2 bases and J by 5 bases, and 18 bases separated the two germline ends. Germline CDR1 SQVTM, CDR2 ANQGSEA. The CDR3 has 15 residues. CDR3 bases: TGCAGCGTTGAATCCGCGGCGGGTAGATCGGAGACCCAGTACTTA. This codes for CSVESAAGRSETQYL.

About this clonotype: With a much larger clone just one base away, this may be a read error. The rearrangement links TRBV5-1 to TRBJ2-7, with 9 positions matching TRBD1. The germline V gene encodes CDR1 SGHRS and CDR2 YFSETQ. V dropped 7 bases and J dropped 6; count of bases not matched to a gene: 14. The length of the CDR3 is 15 residues. The CDR3 sequence: CASRAPGQGMSEQYF. The CDR3 nucleotides read TGCGCCAGCCGGGCACCGGGACAGGGCATGAGCGAGCAGTACTTC.

The chain joins TRBV29-1 to TRBJ2-7, with unresolved D. The V gene lost 1 base and the J gene lost 7 bases, with 11 bases spanning the gap. Germline loops: CDR1 SQVTM, CDR2 ANQGSEA. The CDR3 covers 12 residues. As DNA, the CDR3 is TGCAGCGTTGAAGTAAGAACGAAGGAGCAGTACTTC. The encoded protein is CSVEVRTKEQYF.

As concerns this clonotype: The germline gene is not matched at one end of the junction; a read error may be the cause. This rearrangement joins TRBV30 to TRBJ2-7; D unresolved. This CDR3 is built from 11 residues. Germline V CDR1 and CDR2: GTSNPN, SVGIG (reference sequence). CDR3 amino acids: CAWRYAYEQYF. CDR3 coding DNA: TGTGCCTGGCGATACGCCTACGAACAGTACTTC.

Worth noting for this clonotype: One junction end disagrees with the germline gene, perhaps due to a read error. This chain uses TRBV28 with TRBJ1-5; D is unresolved. Per the germline V gene, CDR1 is MDHEN and CDR2 is SYDVKM. This CDR3 has 13 residues. The CDR3 nucleotides read TGTCCCAGCAGTGGTCGGCGAGATCGGCCCCAGCATTTT. Its translation: CPSSGRRDRPQHF. The full variable domain, with the rest looked up from reference TRBV28 and TRBJ1-5, is DVKVTQSSRYLVKRTGEKVFLECVQDMDHENMFWYRQDPGLGLRLIYFSYDVKMKEKGDIPEGYSVSREKKERFSLILESASTNQTSMYLCPSSGRRDRPQHFGDGTRLSIL.